This entry lists 26 T cell receptor beta chains sequenced from one sample in a study of T-cell reconstitution after alpha-beta-depleted transplantation in children. The library targeted TCRbeta and was prepared with unique molecular identifiers. TCRdb independently ran MiXCR on the PCR reads; one entry per CDR3 protein. The table records 170,000 or so distinct CDR3 sequences, roughly 6.8% of them present only once. The sequencing used PBMCs from the stem cell graft donor, collected from the stem cell graft. These receptors were taken from a human donor who donated a stem cell graft to a child with Wiskott-Aldrich syndrome.

There are many counts of this clonotype. The chain carries TRBV20-1 and TRBJ1-1; 7 nucleotides agree with TRBD1. The CDR3 sequence is 12 residues long. J was trimmed by 10 bases and V by 3 bases; bases with no gene match: 8. Germline CDR1 reads DFQATT; CDR2 reads SNEGSKA (reference sequence). This chain's CDR3 is CSASEGALGAFF. DNA of the CDR3: TGCAGTGCTAGCGAGGGGGCGTTAGGAGCTTTCTTT.

DNA of the CDR3: TGTGCCACCAGCAGAGATCGAGGACAGTCATACAATGAGCAGTTCTTC. This codes for CATSRDRGQSYNEQFF. The V and J genes are TRBV15 and TRBJ2-1; a weak D match, TRBD1 (6 bases). V lost 0 bases and J 4 bases, leaving 13 bases between the germline ends. The length of the CDR3 is 16 residues. Germline CDR1 and CDR2: LNHNV and YYDKDF (reference sequence).

This clonotype was seen many times. The rearrangement links TRBV7-8 to TRBJ2-2, with no clear D. Germline V gives CDR1 SGHVS, CDR2 FQNEAQ. Trimming removed 5 bases from V and 6 bases from J, with 10 bases in between. This CDR3 has 13 amino acids. Here the CDR3 reads CASSAVEAGELFF. The CDR3 nucleotides are TGTGCCAGCAGCGCGGTCGAAGCCGGGGAGCTGTTTTTT.

The chain links TRBV12-3 or TRBV12-4 to TRBJ1-1, with D possibly being TRBD1 (5 bases). CDR3 length equals 15 residues. V was trimmed by 2 bases and J by 2 bases, leaving 12 bases between them. CDR3 loop: CASSLWIGGNTEAFF. The CDR3 DNA follows: TGTGCCAGCAGTTTATGGATTGGGGGAAACACTGAAGCTTTCTTT.

This clonotype appeared once. CDR3 in DNA: TGCAGCGTTGTGCCCGGTGCAAACATTCAGTACTTC. Translated, it gives CSVVPGANIQYF. The chain joins TRBV29-1 to TRBJ2-4; the D is unclear. This CDR3 is built from 12 residues. Germline V gene lookup returns CDR1 SQVTM and CDR2 ANQGSEA. V was pared by 4 bases and J by 6 bases, with 10 bases between.

Many counts were recorded for this clonotype. This chain uses TRBV3-1 with TRBJ2-1; no reliable D call. Germline CDR1 reads LGHDT; CDR2 reads YNNKEL (reference sequence). Trimming took 2 bases from V and 10 from J, leaving 9 bases between them. CDR3 length: 12 amino acids. The DNA for the CDR3 is TGTGCCAGCAGCCAACTGAACCGAGAGCAGTTCTTC. Its protein product is CASSQLNREQFF.

This clonotype was recorded many times. V and J are TRBV15 and TRBJ1-1; D gene uncertain. This CDR3 has 11 residues. Per the germline V gene, CDR1 is LNHNV and CDR2 is YYDKDF (reference sequence). Trimming removed 9 bases at V and 1 base at J, with 6 bases between. In DNA form, the CDR3 reads TGTGCCACAATGCAGAACACTGAAGCTTTCTTT. Protein sequence: CATMQNTEAFF.

In its sample, this clonotype was seen many times. The rearrangement links TRBV10-3 to TRBJ1-6, with 8 bases identical to TRBD1. CDR1 is ENHRY and CDR2 is SYGVKD in the germline V gene. The junction had 4 bases not matched to a gene; V was cut back by 7 bases and J by 8 bases. The CDR3 runs 13 residues. The CDR3 bases are TGTGCCATCACCGGGACAGGTGATTCACCCCTCCACTTT. Translated: CAITGTGDSPLHF.

This clonotype came up many times. This chain joins TRBV19 and TRBJ2-7; 10 bases align to TRBD2. Trimming at V came to 8 bases and at J to 4 bases, leaving 11 bases not matched to a gene. Looked up from germline, CDR1 is LNHDA and CDR2 is SQIVND (reference sequence). This CDR3 has 15 residues. Here the CDR3 reads CASSRGASGSYEQYF. As DNA, the CDR3 is TGTGCCAGTTCACGGGGGGCTAGCGGGAGTTACGAGCAGTACTTC.

At least ten counts were recorded for this clonotype. V gene TRBV24-1 combines with J gene TRBJ2-2, with 10 bases fitting TRBD1. Germline CDR1 is KGHDR and CDR2 is SFDVKD. The CDR3 runs 14 residues. Trimming took 9 bases from V and 5 from J; bases not matched to a gene: 5. The CDR3 loop is CATGTGVETGELFF. CDR3 sequence (DNA): TGTGCCACCGGGACAGGGGTGGAAACCGGGGAGCTGTTTTTT.

The table lists this clonotype with many counts. The chain uses TRBV12-3 or TRBV12-4 and TRBJ1-1; 7 bases align to TRBD1. J was trimmed by 8 bases and V by 7 bases; bases with no gene match: 10. CDR3 length: 13 residues. CDR3 protein: CASKPQGLGEAFF. The CDR3 DNA sequence: TGTGCCAGCAAGCCACAGGGGCTGGGGGAAGCTTTCTTT.

This clonotype was picked up many times. The J gene is TRBJ1-1, the V gene TRBV6-5, with D perhaps matching TRBD1 (5 bases). The CDR3 loop spans 15 amino acids. V gave up 0 bases and J gave up 3 bases, with 11 bases separating them. Germline V gene lookup returns CDR1 MNHEY and CDR2 SVGAGI. CDR3 bases: TGTGCCAGCAGTTACTCGGGGACGGGTTACACTGAAGCTTTCTTT. Protein sequence: CASSYSGTGYTEAFF.

This clonotype was recorded at least ten times. This rearrangement joins TRBV6-6 to TRBJ1-2; D is uncertain. The CDR3 is 11 residues long. Germline V gives CDR1 MNHNY, CDR2 SVGAGI (reference sequence). The V end lost 7 bases, the J end lost 7 bases, and 10 bases lay between the germline ends. As DNA, the CDR3 is TGTGCCAGCACCGAGAAAGGTGGCTACACCTTC. Its protein product is CASTEKGGYTF.

This clonotype was recorded a few times. The chain carries TRBV20-1 and TRBJ1-1, with TRBD1 identical over 8 bases. Per germline, CDR1 DFQATT and CDR2 SNEGSKA (reference sequence). Trimming cost V 6 bases and J 6 bases; bases outside gene matches: 18. This CDR3 contains 16 residues. The DNA for the CDR3 is TGCAGTGCCACCGGACAGGGATCCTCCCAGGGGGCTGAAGCTTTCTTT. Protein sequence: CSATGQGSSQGAEAFF.

There are many counts of this clonotype. The gene calls are TRBV20-1 and TRBJ1-2; unclear D gene. CDR1 and CDR2 from the germline V gene are DFQATT and SNEGSKA (reference sequence). Trimming took off 0 bases at V and 5 bases at J, with 13 bases between the two ends. The CDR3 is made up of 14 amino acids. CDR3 residues: CSARDLGEAYGYTF. The CDR3 nucleotides are TGCAGTGCTAGAGATCTAGGTGAAGCTTATGGCTACACCTTC.

This chain uses TRBV28 with TRBJ1-1; the match to TRBD1 covers 10 bases. Germline CDR1 is MDHEN and CDR2 is SYDVKM. This CDR3 has 11 amino acids. V was clipped by 11 bases and J by 6 bases; unmatched bases: 3. CDR3 nucleotides: TGTGCCGGAGGACAGGGGGCTGAAGCTTTCTTT. Its translation: CAGGQGAEAFF.

On this clonotype: A much more abundant neighbour one base away suggests this may be a read error. V is TRBV15 and J is TRBJ2-3, with 8 bases aligning to TRBD2. This CDR3 is built from 17 residues. Germline V gives CDR1 LNHNV, CDR2 YYDKDF (reference sequence). The CDR3 loop reads CTTSKVAGNSGGDTQYF. CDR3 in DNA: TGTACCACCAGCAAGGTAGCGGGGAACTCCGGTGGAGATACGCAGTATTTT.

There are many counts of this clonotype. The CDR3, as DNA: TGTGCCAGCAGCCGGAGGGGGACAGGGAGCGACGAGCAGTACTTC. Its protein is CASSRRGTGSDEQYF. The rearrangement joins TRBV9 to TRBJ2-7; TRBD1 matches at 9 bases. The V segment lost 4 bases and the J segment 5 bases; nucleotides outside the gene matches: 10. The CDR3 consists of 15 residues. Germline V lookup: CDR1 SGDLS, CDR2 YYNGEE. Based on the CDR3 plus reference TRBV9 and TRBJ2-7, the full variable domain is DSGVTQTPKHLITATGQRVTLRCSPRSGDLSVYWYQQSLDQGLQFLIQYYNGEERAKGNILERFSAQQFPDLHSELNLSSLELGDSALYFCASSRRGTGSDEQYFGPGTRLTVT.

This clonotype was picked up many times. The chain employs TRBV3-1 and TRBJ2-7; D uncertain. V shed 4 bases and J shed 5 bases, with 6 bases lying between them. Germline V CDR1 and CDR2: LGHDT, YNNKEL (reference sequence). CDR3 size: 11 residues. The CDR3 protein is CASSRVDEQYF. The CDR3 DNA sequence: TGTGCCAGCAGCCGAGTCGACGAGCAGTACTTC.

On this clonotype itself: This may be a read error, as it is one base from a much larger clone. The rearrangement uses TRBV3-1 and TRBJ2-1; 7 bases agree with TRBD2. Looked up from germline, CDR1 is LGHDT and CDR2 is YNNKEL (reference sequence). The CDR3 is made up of 15 amino acids. CDR3 residues: CASTQGGTTYNEQFF. Here the CDR3 DNA reads TGTGCCAGCACCCAAGGTGGGACTACCTACAATGAGCAGTTCTTC.

This clonotype has ten or more counts. Its ends do not fully match the called genes, so a read error is possible. The gene calls are TRBV20-1 and TRBJ2-1; 8 bases are shared with TRBD2. CDR1 and CDR2 (germline): DFQATT, SNEGSKA (reference sequence). The CDR3 runs 14 residues. CDR3 nucleotides: TGCAGTGCTAACCGGGGGGGCCTTTACAGTGAGCAGTTCTTC. Residues: CSANRGGLYSEQFF.

This clonotype has a count of ten or more. The CDR3 is CASSFDWNYGYTF. DNA for the CDR3: TGTGCCAGCAGTTTCGACTGGAACTATGGCTACACCTTC. The chain employs TRBV6-5 and TRBJ1-2, with D hard to call. Germline V gene lookup returns CDR1 MNHEY and CDR2 SVGAGI. This CDR3 region has 13 residues. V was clipped by 4 bases and J by 2 bases, with 8 bases between them.

The chain joins TRBV5-1 to TRBJ1-4; D is undetermined. V shed 0 bases and J shed 0 bases, with 9 bases lying between them. CDR3 size: 16 residues. From germline, CDR1 is SGHRS and CDR2 YFSETQ. The CDR3 nucleotides read TGCGCCAGCAGCTTGGGGATTACGGCAACTAATGAAAAACTGTTTTTT. Translated, it gives CASSLGITATNEKLFF.

Many counts were recorded for this clonotype. The chain couples TRBV4-3 to TRBJ1-1; TRBD1 is a possible D gene (5 bases). The CDR3 is 14 residues long. Trimming pared 1 base from V and 6 bases from J, leaving 12 bases between. Germline-derived CDR1 and CDR2 are LGHNA and YSLEER. CDR3 nucleotides: TGCGCCAGCAGCCAAGGGGGACTGGGGGCTGAAGCTTTCTTT. Translated, it gives CASSQGGLGAEAFF.

The V gene is TRBV7-2, the J gene TRBJ2-2; 9 nucleotides agree with TRBD2. The trim removed 1 base at V and 6 bases at J, leaving 9 bases unmatched. The CDR3 extends over 17 amino acids. Germline V gene lookup returns CDR1 SGHTA and CDR2 FQGNSA. For the CDR3, the DNA is TGTGCCAGCAGCTTAGTATCCGGGACTAGCTTGCCCGGGGAGCTGTTTTTT. It yields the protein CASSLVSGTSLPGELFF.

At least ten counts were recorded for this clonotype. This chain links TRBV7-7 with TRBJ2-1; 8 positions agree with TRBD1. CDR1 SSHAT and CDR2 FNYEAQ come from the germline V gene (reference sequence). The CDR3 spans 14 residues. Unmatched junction bases numbered 7, after V lost 2 bases and J lost 10 bases. The CDR3 nucleotides read TGTGCCAGCAGCTTAATAGCAGGGGGCAGGGAGCAGTTCTTC. Protein sequence: CASSLIAGGREQFF.